This record looks at one T cell receptor (beta chain) sequence and its context. Its specificity is not known. The data derive from a study of identical twins. The study, taken as a whole, reports: Memory repertoires showed no such pattern, whereas abundant cord blood beta clonotypes carried fewer insertions.

Addition of a universal primer site occurred through template switching, and cDNA carried unique molecular identifiers. In TCRdb, the 5' RACE reads were re-called with MiXCR into one record per CDR3 protein. The repertoire includes about 920,000 distinct CDR3 sequences, around an eighth of them detected once, and 1.5% to 2% sits in the top ten. V gave up 0 bases and J gave up 3 bases, with 11 bases separating them. Germline lookup yields CDR1 LGHDT and CDR2 YNNKEL (reference sequence). This CDR3 has 15 amino acids. The donors were all healthy and Caucasian. Separately, the same data were catalogued under a study of yellow fever vaccine responses in identical twins.

J is TRBJ2-5 and V is TRBV3-1; D is perhaps TRBD1 (5 bases). Input material: PBMCs. This clonotype originated in a woman aged 18 to 35 in good health. This CDR3 reads CASSQDSGFKETQYF. The CDR3 DNA reads as TGTGCCAGCAGCCAAGATTCAGGGTTTAAAGAGACCCAGTACTTC.